Following are 22 T cell receptor beta chains from one sample sequenced in a study of T cell repertoires in cytomegalovirus infection. TCRdb reanalysed the reads using MiXCR and keeps one entry per CDR3 protein. Here the sample spans some 940,000 distinct CDR3 sequences, around 29% being singletons. These TCRs are of unknown antigen specificity. Sequenced here: cultured CD8+ T cells from PBMCs, sampled from culture after CMV antigen stimulation. Every receptor here comes from a human donor in good health (CMV status not recorded). Some clones in this sample may be carry-over from other donors' samples.

This chain connects TRBV6-6 to TRBJ2-1; D perhaps matches TRBD2 (6 bases). V lost 7 bases to trimming and J lost 0 bases, with 13 bases between them. Germline CDR1 is MNHNY and CDR2 is SVGAGI (reference sequence). This CDR3 region has 15 residues. The CDR3: CASMGGDGSYNEQFF. The CDR3 nucleotides read TGTGCCAGCATGGGGGGTGATGGCTCCTACAATGAGCAGTTCTTC.

This clonotype occurred many times. V gene TRBV7-9 combines with J gene TRBJ1-2; 9 bases agree with TRBD1. CDR3 length equals 16 residues. J gave up 6 bases and V 4 bases, and 12 bases lay outside the gene matches. CDR1 is SEHNR, CDR2 FQNEAQ, per germline (reference sequence). The CDR3 DNA reads as TGTGCCAGCAGCTCGCCGCCGGCCGGGACAGGGAATGGCTACACCTTC. Translating gives CASSSPPAGTGNGYTF.

This chain connects TRBV27 to TRBJ1-4; 11 bases align to TRBD1. The CDR3 is 16 amino acids. Germline assignment: CDR1 MNHEY and CDR2 SMNVEV (reference sequence). With 6 bases clipped from V and 8 bases from J, the junction kept 11 bases outside the gene matches. The CDR3 bases are TGTGCCAGCAGCCGCCGGGACAGGGGGTCCTGGGAAAAACTGTTTTTT. Its translation: CASSRRDRGSWEKLFF. The whole variable domain, filled in from reference TRBV27 and TRBJ1-4, reads EAQVTQNPRYLITVTGKKLTVTCSQNMNHEYMSWYRQDPGLGLRQIYYSMNVEVTDKGDVPEGYKVSRKEKRNFPLILESPSPNQTSLYFCASSRRDRGSWEKLFFGSGTQLSVL.

The rearrangement joins TRBV6-2 or TRBV6-3 to TRBJ2-2, with 7 bases lining up with TRBD2. After removal of 4 bases from V and 4 bases from J, the junction contained 9 bases not matched to a gene. This CDR3 comprises 16 residues. Germline-derived CDR1 and CDR2 are MNHEY and SVGEGT. The chain's CDR3 is CASSLLFGGSTGELFF. The CDR3 DNA sequence: TGTGCCAGCAGTTTGCTTTTCGGGGGGTCCACCGGGGAGCTGTTTTTT.

This chain uses TRBV29-1 with TRBJ2-2; 7 nucleotides line up with TRBD2. V gave up 4 bases and J gave up 6 bases; unmatched junction bases: 5. Germline-derived CDR1 and CDR2 are SQVTM and ANQGSEA. The CDR3 covers 13 residues. This chain's CDR3 is CSVGGGRSGELFF. CDR3 sequence (DNA): TGCAGCGTTGGGGGAGGGAGATCCGGGGAGCTGTTTTTT.

V usage is TRBV7-9 and J usage is TRBJ2-5; TRBD2 aligns across 8 bases. Germline V gene data show CDR1 as SEHNR and CDR2 as FQNEAQ (reference sequence). CDR3 length: 15 amino acids. After removal of 5 bases from V and 2 bases from J, the junction contained 7 bases not matched to a gene. The CDR3 DNA reads TGTGCCAGCAGCCACTTAGCGGGGCGTCAAGAGACCCAGTACTTC. Protein product: CASSHLAGRQETQYF. The complete variable domain, with remaining parts taken from reference TRBV7-9 and TRBJ2-5, reads DTGVSQNPRHKITKRGQNVTFRCDPISEHNRLYWYRQTLGQGPEFLTYFQNEAQLEKSRLLSDRFSAERPKGSFSTLEIQRTEQGDSAMYLCASSHLAGRQETQYFGPGTRLLVL.

Notes on this clonotype: This may be a read error, as it is one base from a much larger clone. This rearrangement joins TRBV24-1 to TRBJ2-2; TRBD1 matches at 9 bases. This CDR3 contains 20 residues. Germline assignment: CDR1 KGHDR and CDR2 SFDVKD. CDR3 nucleotide sequence: TGTGCCATCAGTGAAATCCCGGGACAGGGAGTTGAGGCGAACACCGGGGAGCTGTTTTTT. Its translation is CAISEIPGQGVEANTGELFF.

This clonotype was observed a handful of times. V is TRBV7-2 and J is TRBJ2-3; TRBD2 aligns across 16 bases. Per the germline V gene, CDR1 is SGHTA and CDR2 is FQGNSA. This CDR3 is built from 18 residues. The trim removed 1 base at V and 6 bases at J, leaving 7 bases unmatched. As DNA, the CDR3 is TGTGCCAGCAGCTTAGAGGCGGGACTAGCGGGGGGGGGGGATACGCAGTATTTT. This translates into CASSLEAGLAGGGDTQYF.

This clonotype has more than one count but fewer than ten. This chain joins TRBV6-5 and TRBJ2-3, with D perhaps assigned TRBD1 or TRBD2 (5 bases each). CDR3 length: 14 amino acids. Germline CDR1 is MNHEY and CDR2 is SVGAGI. V shed 6 bases and J shed 4 bases, with 14 bases lying between them. The CDR3, as DNA: TGTGCCAGCAGACACGACAGAGGGTCAGATACGCAGTATTTT. Translation gives CASRHDRGSDTQYF.

The J gene is TRBJ1-1, the V gene TRBV2, with no clear D. The germline V and J ends were trimmed by 6 bases and 4 bases, with 15 bases remaining between them. The CDR3 is made up of 14 amino acids. From germline, CDR1 is SNHLY and CDR2 FYNNEI. CDR3 protein: CASSLNPASTEAFF. In nucleotides, the CDR3 is TGTGCCAGCAGCCTCAACCCCGCGAGCACTGAAGCTTTCTTT.

This clonotype was found a few times. The chain carries TRBV7-6 and TRBJ2-7; the D is unclear. V dropped 1 base and J dropped 6 bases, with 10 bases sitting between them. Per the germline V gene, CDR1 is SGHVS and CDR2 is FNYEAQ. CDR3 length: 13 residues. As DNA, the CDR3 is TGTGCCAGCAGCTTAGGCCTGACCGTCGAGCAGTACTTC. Translating gives CASSLGLTVEQYF. The entire variable domain, with the rest obtained from reference TRBV7-6 and TRBJ2-7, is as follows: GAGVSQSPRYKVTKRGQDVALRCDPISGHVSLYWYRQALGQGPEFLTYFNYEAQQDKSGLPNDRFSAERPEGSISTLTIQRTEQRDSAMYRCASSLGLTVEQYFGPGTRLTVT.

This clonotype was observed a handful of times. This rearrangement joins TRBV6-5 to TRBJ2-1, with TRBD1 as a possible D gene (6 bases). The CDR3 covers 16 residues. V gave up 6 bases and J gave up 1 base, with 16 bases separating them. Germline lookup yields CDR1 MNHEY and CDR2 SVGAGI. The DNA of the CDR3 is TGTGCCAGCAGGCTTACAGGGAGCAAGTCCTACAATGAGCAGTTCTTC. This gives the protein CASRLTGSKSYNEQFF.

Remarks on this clonotype: The junction and the germline gene differ at one end; a read error may be behind it. J is TRBJ2-5 and V is TRBV6-1; a possible D gene is TRBD2 (6 bases). Germline V gene data show CDR1 as MNHNS and CDR2 as SASEGT. The CDR3 runs 14 residues. CDR3 bases: TGTGCCAACAGTGCCGGGGGAAGCCAAGAGACCCAGTACTTC. Translating it yields CANSAGGSQETQYF.

The chain links TRBV7-6 to TRBJ2-7; D is unresolved. CDR3 length: 13 amino acids. Trimming left V 1 base short and J 4 bases short, with 8 bases between. CDR1 and CDR2 (germline): SGHVS, FNYEAQ. DNA of the CDR3: TGTGCCAGCAGCTTAGGGATCCCTTACGAGCAGTACTTC. The encoded protein is CASSLGIPYEQYF.

This clonotype has a handful of counts. The chain is built from TRBV10-3 and TRBJ1-4, with TRBD1 matching 8 bases. V gave up 1 base and J gave up 0 bases; unmatched junction bases: 7. The CDR3 spans 18 residues. The germline gives CDR1 ENHRY, CDR2 SYGVKD. The CDR3 loop reads CAISELDREVTTNEKLFF. CDR3 in DNA: TGTGCCATCAGTGAGTTGGACAGGGAAGTTACAACTAATGAAAAACTGTTTTTT.

The CDR3 region has the DNA TGTGCCAGCAGTTCGCCGGCCTTCACAGATACGCAGTATTTT. Amino acid sequence: CASSSPAFTDTQYF. This chain links TRBV27 with TRBJ2-3; D is ambiguous. The V and J ends lost 4 bases and 2 bases respectively, with 10 bases between them. The CDR3 contains 14 residues. CDR1 MNHEY and CDR2 SMNVEV come from the germline V gene (reference sequence).

This chain connects TRBV24-1 to TRBJ2-1; D unresolved. In germline, CDR1 is KGHDR, CDR2 SFDVKD. This CDR3 is built from 14 residues. With 6 bases removed from V and 4 bases from J, the gap between germline ends came to 12 bases. The CDR3, as DNA: TGTGCCACCAGTCGGCCTGGTGCGTACAATGAGCAGTTCTTC. Translation: CATSRPGAYNEQFF.

This clonotype has ten or more counts. The J gene is TRBJ2-5, the V gene TRBV7-9; D unresolved. Germline V gene sequence: CDR1 SEHNR, CDR2 FQNEAQ (reference sequence). CDR3 length: 14 residues. Trimming pared 5 bases from V and 4 bases from J, leaving 14 bases between. CDR3 amino acids: CASSPGVWPETQYF. In DNA form, the CDR3 reads TGTGCCAGCAGCCCCGGAGTGTGGCCAGAGACCCAGTACTTC.

The rearrangement joins TRBV7-3 to TRBJ1-1, with D uncertain. Trimming shortened V by 5 bases and J by 0 bases, and 13 bases separated the two germline ends. Per germline, CDR1 SGHTA and CDR2 FQGTGA. The CDR3 sequence is 15 residues long. The chain's CDR3 is CASSPSGPLNTEAFF. The CDR3 DNA is TGTGCCAGCAGCCCATCCGGCCCATTGAACACTGAAGCTTTCTTT.

The chain couples TRBV28 to TRBJ2-7, with D maybe TRBD1 (6 bases). Per germline, CDR1 MDHEN and CDR2 SYDVKM. The CDR3 is made up of 14 amino acids. V was clipped by 6 bases and J by 6 bases, with 18 bases between them. The CDR3 DNA reads TGTGCCAGCAGCTCGACAGGCGGGCCCGTCGAGCAGTACGTC. This sequence encodes CASSSTGGPVEQYV.

Turning to this clonotype: Since a much larger clone is just one base distant, this may be a read error. The chain uses TRBV7-6 and TRBJ2-7; D perhaps matches TRBD2 (5 bases). This CDR3 is 14 amino acids long. The germline CDR1 and CDR2 sequences are SGHVS and FNYEAQ. Trimming left V 7 bases short and J 4 bases short, with 17 bases between. CDR3 region: CASIGSSRVYEQYF. The CDR3 DNA follows: TGTGCCAGCATCGGTAGTTCGAGGGTATACGAGCAGTACTTC.

V and J are TRBV20-1 and TRBJ2-7; D not certain. Between the trimmed V and J ends, which lost 5 bases and 2 bases, there was a span of 10 bases. This CDR3 has 12 amino acids. Germline-derived CDR1 and CDR2 are DFQATT and SNEGSKA (reference sequence). The CDR3, as DNA: TGCAGTGCTTGGTCGAGCACCTACGAGCAGTACGTC. It translates to CSAWSSTYEQYV.